The 7 T cell receptor beta chains presented below share a single source sample, sequenced in a study of shared clonotypes between healthy human individuals. TCRdb keeps only in-frame clones here, not all; method: immunoSEQ multiplex PCR. The table lists a few million clones, over 85% of them singletons. The sample comprised naive CD4+ T cells sorted from blood. Subset of the sample: CD45RA+ positively selected. Source of these receptors: a man younger than 35 in good health.

The chain joins TRBV19 to TRBJ1-5, with a weak D call TRBD1 (5 bases). Germline V lookup: CDR1 LNHDA, CDR2 SQIVND (reference sequence). Trimming removed 3 bases at V and 4 bases at J, with 10 bases between. The CDR3 consists of 14 residues. The CDR3 bases are TGTGCCAGTAGTATCGCGCAGGGAAATCAGCCCCAGCATTTT. The encoded protein is CASSIAQGNQPQHF.

This clone was observed once. The chain carries TRBV4-3 and TRBJ1-4; 10 nucleotides line up with TRBD1. Germline V gene lookup returns CDR1 LGHNA and CDR2 YSLEER. The junction had 11 bases not matched to a gene; V was cut back by 3 bases and J by 10 bases. This CDR3 is 16 amino acids long. The CDR3 spells CASSHLPGQGSRKLFF. The DNA for the CDR3 is TGCGCCAGCAGCCACTTACCGGGACAGGGGTCGAGAAAACTGTTTTTT.

V usage is TRBV11-3 and J usage is TRBJ1-6; 8 bases are shared with TRBD1. The CDR3 runs to 14 residues. In germline, CDR1 is SGHNT, CDR2 YENEEA. Trimming took 5 bases from V and 10 from J; bases not matched to a gene: 7. This chain's CDR3 is CASSRTGSGSPLHF. CDR3 bases: TGTGCCAGCAGCCGGACAGGGTCGGGATCACCCCTCCACTTT.

In nucleotides, the CDR3 is TGTGCCATCAGTGATAGGGACAGGGGCCACGAGCAGTACTTC. Amino acid sequence: CAISDRDRGHEQYF. The chain carries TRBV10-3 and TRBJ2-7; 10 positions agree with TRBD1. Germline V gene data show CDR1 as ENHRY and CDR2 as SYGVKD. This CDR3 has 14 residues. V gave up 3 bases and J gave up 5 bases; unmatched junction bases: 4.

Written as DNA, the CDR3 is TGCACCAGCAGCCAAGATCCGACAGGGCGTAAAGAGACCCAGTACTTC. Its translation is CTSSQDPTGRKETQYF. The chain carries TRBV1 and TRBJ2-5; the table's D call TRBD1 went unverified against the DNA. TRBV1 is marked as a pseudogene. The CDR3 runs to 16 residues.

The chain is built from TRBV12-5 and TRBJ1-5; a possible D gene is TRBD1 (5 bases). Germline V CDR1 and CDR2: LGHNT, FRNRAP. V was cut by 3 bases and J by 0 bases, with 9 bases left in between. The CDR3 extends over 15 amino acids. CDR3 residues: CASGFSGNSNQPQHF. The CDR3, as DNA: TGTGCTAGTGGTTTCTCAGGGAATAGCAATCAGCCCCAGCATTTT.

The CDR3 protein is CASRTSGGTNEQFF. The CDR3 DNA reads TGTGCCAGCAGGACTAGCGGGGGGACGAATGAGCAGTTCTTC. This rearrangement joins TRBV10-3 to TRBJ2-1; 14 bases align to TRBD2. J gave up 7 bases and V 10 bases, and 6 bases lay outside the gene matches. CDR1 is ENHRY, CDR2 SYGVKD, per germline. This CDR3 has 14 residues.